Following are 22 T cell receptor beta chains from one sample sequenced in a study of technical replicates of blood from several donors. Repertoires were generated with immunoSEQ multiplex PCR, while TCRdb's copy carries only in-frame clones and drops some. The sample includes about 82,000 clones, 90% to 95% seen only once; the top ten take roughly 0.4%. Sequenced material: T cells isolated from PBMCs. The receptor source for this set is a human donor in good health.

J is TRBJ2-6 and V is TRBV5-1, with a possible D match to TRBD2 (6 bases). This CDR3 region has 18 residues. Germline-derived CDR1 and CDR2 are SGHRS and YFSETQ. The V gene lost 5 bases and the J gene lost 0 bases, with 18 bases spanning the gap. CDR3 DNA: TGCGCCAGCAGTCCAACCGGGACTGGTAGCTCTGGGGCCAACGTCCTGACTTTC. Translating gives CASSPTGTGSSGANVLTF.

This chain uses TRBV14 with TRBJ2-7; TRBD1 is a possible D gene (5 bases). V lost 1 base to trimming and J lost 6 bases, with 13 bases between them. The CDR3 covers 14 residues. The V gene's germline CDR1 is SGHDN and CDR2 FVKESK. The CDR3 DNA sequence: TGTGCCAGCAGCCAAGTTAAGGGGAATAGCGAGCAGTACTTC. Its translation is CASSQVKGNSEQYF.

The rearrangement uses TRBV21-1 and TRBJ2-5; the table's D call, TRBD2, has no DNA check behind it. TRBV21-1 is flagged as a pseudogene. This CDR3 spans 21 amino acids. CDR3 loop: CASSKVSQRESGKGEQETQYF. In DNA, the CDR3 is TGTGCCAGCAGCAAAGTAAGTCAGCGGGAGTCAGGGAAAGGGGAACAAGAGACCCAGTACTTC.

CDR3 amino acids: CASSLYNEQFF. CDR3 in DNA: TGTGCCAGCAGTCTCTACAATGAGCAGTTCTTC. The chain recombines TRBV6-5 with TRBJ2-1, with no clear D. Germline V lookup: CDR1 MNHEY, CDR2 SVGAGI. The CDR3 spans 11 residues. Trimming shortened V by 5 bases and J by 3 bases, and 2 bases separated the two germline ends.

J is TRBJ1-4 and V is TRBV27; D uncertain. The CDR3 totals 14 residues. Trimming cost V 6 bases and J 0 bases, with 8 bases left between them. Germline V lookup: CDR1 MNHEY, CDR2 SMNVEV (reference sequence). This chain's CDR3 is CASRRHATNEKLFF. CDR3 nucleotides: TGTGCCAGCAGACGACATGCAACTAATGAAAAACTGTTTTTT.

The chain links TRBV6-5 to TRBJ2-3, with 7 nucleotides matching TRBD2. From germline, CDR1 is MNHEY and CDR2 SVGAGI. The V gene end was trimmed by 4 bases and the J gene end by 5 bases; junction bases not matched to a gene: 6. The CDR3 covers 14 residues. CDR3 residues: CASSSGAGVDTQYF. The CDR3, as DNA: TGTGCCAGCAGTTCTGGGGCGGGAGTAGATACGCAGTATTTT.

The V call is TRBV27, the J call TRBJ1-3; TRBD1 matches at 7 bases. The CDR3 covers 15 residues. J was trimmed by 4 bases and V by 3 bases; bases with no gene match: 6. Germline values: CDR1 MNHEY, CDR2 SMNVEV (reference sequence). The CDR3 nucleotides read TGTGCCAGCAGTTTGCAGGGGGGAATAGGAAACACCATATATTTT. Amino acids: CASSLQGGIGNTIYF.

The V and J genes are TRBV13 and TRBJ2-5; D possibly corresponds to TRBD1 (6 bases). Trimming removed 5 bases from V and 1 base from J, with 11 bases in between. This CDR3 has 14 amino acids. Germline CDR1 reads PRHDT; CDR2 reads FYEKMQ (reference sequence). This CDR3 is CASSLRTAQETQYF. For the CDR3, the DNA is TGTGCCAGCAGCCTCCGGACAGCCCAAGAGACCCAGTACTTC.

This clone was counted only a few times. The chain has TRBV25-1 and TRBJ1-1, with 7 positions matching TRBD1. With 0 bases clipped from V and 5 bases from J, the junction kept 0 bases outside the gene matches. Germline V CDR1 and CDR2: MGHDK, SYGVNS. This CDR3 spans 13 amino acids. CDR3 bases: TGTGCCAGCAGTGAATACAGGGGGACTGAAGCTTTCTTT. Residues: CASSEYRGTEAFF.

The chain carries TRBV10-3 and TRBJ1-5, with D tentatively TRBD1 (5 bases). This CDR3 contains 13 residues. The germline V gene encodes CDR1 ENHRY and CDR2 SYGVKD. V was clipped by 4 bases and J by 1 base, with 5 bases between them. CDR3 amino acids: CAISGTSNQPQHF. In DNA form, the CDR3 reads TGTGCCATCAGTGGGACAAGCAATCAGCCCCAGCATTTT.

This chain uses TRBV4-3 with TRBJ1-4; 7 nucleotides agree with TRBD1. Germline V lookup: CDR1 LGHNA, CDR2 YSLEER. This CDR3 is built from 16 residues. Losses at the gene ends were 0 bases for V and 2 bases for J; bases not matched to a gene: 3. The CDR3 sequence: CASSQEPGGTNEKLFF. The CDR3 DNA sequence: TGCGCCAGCAGCCAAGAGCCAGGGGGGACTAATGAAAAACTGTTTTTT.

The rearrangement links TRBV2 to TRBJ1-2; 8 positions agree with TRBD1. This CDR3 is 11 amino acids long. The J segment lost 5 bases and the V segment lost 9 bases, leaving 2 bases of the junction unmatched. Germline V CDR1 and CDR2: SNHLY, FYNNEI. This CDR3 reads CASQGAYGYTF. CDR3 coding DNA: TGTGCCAGTCAGGGGGCATATGGCTACACCTTC. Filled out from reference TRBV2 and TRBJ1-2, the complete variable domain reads EPEVTQTPSHQVTQMGQEVILRCVPISNHLYFYWYRQILGQKVEFLVSFYNNEISEKSEIFDDQFSVERPDGSNFTLKIRSTKLEDSAMYFCASQGAYGYTFGSGTRLTVV.

CDR3: CSVVSRANSNQPQHF. CDR3 nucleotides: TGCAGCGTCGTCTCCAGGGCCAATAGCAATCAGCCCCAGCATTTT. The J gene is TRBJ1-5, the V gene TRBV29-1; perhaps TRBD1 as D (5 bases). CDR3 length: 15 residues. The germline gives CDR1 SQVTM, CDR2 ANQGSEA. Trimming took 6 bases from V and 0 from J, leaving 15 bases between them.

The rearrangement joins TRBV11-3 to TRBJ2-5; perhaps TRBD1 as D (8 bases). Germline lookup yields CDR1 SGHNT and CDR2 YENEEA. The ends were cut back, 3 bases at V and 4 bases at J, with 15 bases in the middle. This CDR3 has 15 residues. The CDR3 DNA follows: TGTGCCAGCAGCTTGGGACAGGAGCGGGGAGAGACCCAGTACTTC. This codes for CASSLGQERGETQYF.

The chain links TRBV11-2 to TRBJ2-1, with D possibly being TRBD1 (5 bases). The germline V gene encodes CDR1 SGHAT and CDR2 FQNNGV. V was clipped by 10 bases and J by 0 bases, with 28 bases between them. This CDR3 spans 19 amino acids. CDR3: CAIRAVETEVLSSYNEQFF. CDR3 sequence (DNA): TGTGCCATCAGAGCCGTTGAGACAGAAGTTTTAAGCTCCTACAATGAGCAGTTCTTC. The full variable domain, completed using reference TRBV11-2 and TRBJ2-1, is EAGVAQSPRYKIIEKRQSVAFWCNPISGHATLYWYQQILGQGPKLLIQFQNNGVVDDSQLPKDRFSAERLKGVDSTLKIQPAKLEDSAVYLCAIRAVETEVLSSYNEQFFGPGTRLTVL.

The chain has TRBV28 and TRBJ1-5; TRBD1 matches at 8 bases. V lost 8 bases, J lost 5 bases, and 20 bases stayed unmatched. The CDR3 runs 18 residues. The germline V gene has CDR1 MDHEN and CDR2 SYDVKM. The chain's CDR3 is CASSFWGTGGSGDQPQHF. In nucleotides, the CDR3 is TGTGCCAGCTCATTTTGGGGTACAGGGGGGAGTGGAGATCAGCCCCAGCATTTT.

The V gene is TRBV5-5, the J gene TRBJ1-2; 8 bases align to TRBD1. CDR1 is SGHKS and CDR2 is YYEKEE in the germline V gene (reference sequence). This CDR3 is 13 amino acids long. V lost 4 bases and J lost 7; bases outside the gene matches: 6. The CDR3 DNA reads TGTGCCAGCAGCGTACCAGGGGGCACTGGCTACACCTTC. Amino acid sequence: CASSVPGGTGYTF.

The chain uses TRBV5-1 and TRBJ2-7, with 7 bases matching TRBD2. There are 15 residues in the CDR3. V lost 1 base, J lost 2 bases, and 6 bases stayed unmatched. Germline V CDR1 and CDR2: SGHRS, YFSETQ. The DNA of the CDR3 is TGCGCCAGCAGCTTGAGGCGGGAGTTAACCTACGAGCAGTACTTC. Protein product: CASSLRRELTYEQYF.

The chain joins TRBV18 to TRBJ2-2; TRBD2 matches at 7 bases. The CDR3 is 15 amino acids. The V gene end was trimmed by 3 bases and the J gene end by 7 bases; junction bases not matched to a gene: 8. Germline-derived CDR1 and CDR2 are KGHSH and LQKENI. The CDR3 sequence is CASSPGTTGGGELFF. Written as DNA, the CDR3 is TGTGCCAGCTCACCCGGGACTACCGGCGGCGGGGAGCTGTTTTTT.

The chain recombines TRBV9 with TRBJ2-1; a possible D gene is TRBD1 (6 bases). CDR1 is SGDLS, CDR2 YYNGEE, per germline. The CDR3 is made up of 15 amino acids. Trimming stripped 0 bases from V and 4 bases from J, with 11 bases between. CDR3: CASSVAGTIYNEQFF. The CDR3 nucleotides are TGTGCCAGCAGCGTAGCTGGGACAATTTACAATGAGCAGTTCTTC.

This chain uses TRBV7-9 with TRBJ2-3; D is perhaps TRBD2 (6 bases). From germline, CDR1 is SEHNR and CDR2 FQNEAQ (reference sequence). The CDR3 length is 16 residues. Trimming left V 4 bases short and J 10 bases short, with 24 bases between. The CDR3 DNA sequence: TGTGCCAGCAGCTCCGGACTATGGGAGGATGCTCTCGCGCAGTATTTT. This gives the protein CASSSGLWEDALAQYF.

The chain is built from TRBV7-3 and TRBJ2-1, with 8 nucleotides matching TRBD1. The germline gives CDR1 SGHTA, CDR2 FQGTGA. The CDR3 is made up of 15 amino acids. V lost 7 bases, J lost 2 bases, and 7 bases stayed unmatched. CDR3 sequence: CASTLTGDAYNEQFF. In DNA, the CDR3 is TGTGCCAGCACCTTGACAGGGGACGCCTACAATGAGCAGTTCTTC.